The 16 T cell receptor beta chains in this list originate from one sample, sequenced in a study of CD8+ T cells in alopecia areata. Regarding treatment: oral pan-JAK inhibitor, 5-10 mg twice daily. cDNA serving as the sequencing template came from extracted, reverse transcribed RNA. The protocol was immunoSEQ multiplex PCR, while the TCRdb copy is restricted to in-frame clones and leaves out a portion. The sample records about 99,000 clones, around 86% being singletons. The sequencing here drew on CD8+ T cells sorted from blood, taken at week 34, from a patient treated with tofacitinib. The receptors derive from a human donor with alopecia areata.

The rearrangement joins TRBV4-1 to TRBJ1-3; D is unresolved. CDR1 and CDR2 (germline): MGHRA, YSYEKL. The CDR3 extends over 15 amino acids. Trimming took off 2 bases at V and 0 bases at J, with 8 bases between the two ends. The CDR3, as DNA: TGCGCCAGCAGCCAAAACTTAGGCTCTGGAAACACCATATATTTT. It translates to CASSQNLGSGNTIYF.

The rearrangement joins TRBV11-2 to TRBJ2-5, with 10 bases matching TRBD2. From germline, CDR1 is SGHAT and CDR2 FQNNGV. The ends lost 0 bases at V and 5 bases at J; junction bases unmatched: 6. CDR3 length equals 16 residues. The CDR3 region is CASSLESSGRAETQYF. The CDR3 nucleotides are TGTGCCAGCAGCTTAGAGTCTAGCGGGAGAGCGGAGACCCAGTACTTC. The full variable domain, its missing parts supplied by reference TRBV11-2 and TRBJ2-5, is EAGVAQSPRYKIIEKRQSVAFWCNPISGHATLYWYQQILGQGPKLLIQFQNNGVVDDSQLPKDRFSAERLKGVDSTLKIQPAKLEDSAVYLCASSLESSGRAETQYFGPGTRLLVL.

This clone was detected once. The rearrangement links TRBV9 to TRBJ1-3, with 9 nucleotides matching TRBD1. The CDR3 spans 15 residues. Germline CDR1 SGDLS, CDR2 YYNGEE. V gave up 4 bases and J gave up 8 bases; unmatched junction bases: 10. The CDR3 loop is CASSFGDRVGDTIYF. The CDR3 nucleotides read TGTGCCAGCAGCTTCGGGGACAGGGTAGGGGACACCATATATTTT.

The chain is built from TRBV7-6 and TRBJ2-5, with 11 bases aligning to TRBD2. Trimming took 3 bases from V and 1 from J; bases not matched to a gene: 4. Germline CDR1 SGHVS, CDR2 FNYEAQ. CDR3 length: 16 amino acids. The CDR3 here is CASSLGGTSGQETQYF. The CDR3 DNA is TGTGCCAGCAGCTTGGGGGGGACTAGCGGCCAAGAGACCCAGTACTTC.

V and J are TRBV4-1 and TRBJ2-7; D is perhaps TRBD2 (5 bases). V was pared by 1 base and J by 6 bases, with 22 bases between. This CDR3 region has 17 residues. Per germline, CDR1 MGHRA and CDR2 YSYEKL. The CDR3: CASSQAGTPYARGEQYF. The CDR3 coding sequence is TGCGCCAGCAGCCAAGCTGGCACCCCCTATGCTCGGGGCGAGCAGTACTTC.

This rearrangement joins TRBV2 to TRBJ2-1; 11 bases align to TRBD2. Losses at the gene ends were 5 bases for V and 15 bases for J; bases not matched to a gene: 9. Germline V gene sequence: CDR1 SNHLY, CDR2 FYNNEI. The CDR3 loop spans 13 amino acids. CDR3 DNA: TGTGCCAGCAGTAGAACTAGCGGGAGAGATCCGTTCTTC. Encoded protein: CASSRTSGRDPFF.

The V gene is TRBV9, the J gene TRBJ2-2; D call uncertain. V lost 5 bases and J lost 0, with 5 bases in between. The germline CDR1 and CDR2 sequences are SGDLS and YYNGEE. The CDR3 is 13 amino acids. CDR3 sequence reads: CASSGTNTGELFF. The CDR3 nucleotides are TGTGCCAGCAGTGGGACGAACACCGGGGAGCTGTTTTTT.

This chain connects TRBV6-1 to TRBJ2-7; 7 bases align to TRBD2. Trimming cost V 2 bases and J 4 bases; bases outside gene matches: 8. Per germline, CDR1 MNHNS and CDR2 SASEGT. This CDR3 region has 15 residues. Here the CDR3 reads CASSELSGLGYEQYF. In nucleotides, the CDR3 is TGTGCCAGCAGTGAATTGTCAGGACTAGGATACGAGCAGTACTTC.

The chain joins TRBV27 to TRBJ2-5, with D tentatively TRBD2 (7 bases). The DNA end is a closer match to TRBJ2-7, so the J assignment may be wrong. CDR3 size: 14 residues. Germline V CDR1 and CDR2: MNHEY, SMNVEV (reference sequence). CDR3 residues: CASRMGGQTYEQYF. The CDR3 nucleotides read TGTGCCAGCAGGATGGGGGGGCAGACTTACGAGCAGTACTTC.

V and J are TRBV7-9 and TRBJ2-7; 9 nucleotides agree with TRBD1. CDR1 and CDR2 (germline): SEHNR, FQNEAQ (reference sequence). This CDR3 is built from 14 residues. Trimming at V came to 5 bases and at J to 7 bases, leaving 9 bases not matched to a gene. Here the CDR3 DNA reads TGTGCCAGCAGCGCTTCGGGACAGGGAGGGGAGCAGTACTTC. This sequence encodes CASSASGQGGEQYF.

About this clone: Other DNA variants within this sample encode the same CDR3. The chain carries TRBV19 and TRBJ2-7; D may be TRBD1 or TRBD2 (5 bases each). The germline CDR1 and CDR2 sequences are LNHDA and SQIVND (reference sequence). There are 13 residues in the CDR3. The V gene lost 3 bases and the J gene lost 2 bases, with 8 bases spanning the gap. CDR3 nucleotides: TGTGCCAGTAGTATCGGGGCAGCCTACGAGCAGTACTTC. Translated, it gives CASSIGAAYEQYF.

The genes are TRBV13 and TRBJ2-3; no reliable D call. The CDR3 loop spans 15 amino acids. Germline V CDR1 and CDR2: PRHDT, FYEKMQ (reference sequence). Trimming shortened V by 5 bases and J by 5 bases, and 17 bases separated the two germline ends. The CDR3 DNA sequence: TGTGCCAGCAGCCTCCCCAGCCAGGTGGGAGATACGCAGTATTTT. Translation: CASSLPSQVGDTQYF. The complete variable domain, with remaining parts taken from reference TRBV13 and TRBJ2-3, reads AAGVIQSPRHLIKEKRETATLKCYPIPRHDTVYWYQQGPGQDPQFLISFYEKMQSDKGSIPDRFSAQQFSDYHSELNMSSLELGDSALYFCASSLPSQVGDTQYFGPGTRLTVL.

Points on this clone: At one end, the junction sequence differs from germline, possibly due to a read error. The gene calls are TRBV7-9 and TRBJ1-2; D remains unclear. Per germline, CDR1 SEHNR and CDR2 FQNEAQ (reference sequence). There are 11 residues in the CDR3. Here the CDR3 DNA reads TGTGCCAGCAGCGCTAGCTATGACTACACCTTC. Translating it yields CASSASYDYTF.

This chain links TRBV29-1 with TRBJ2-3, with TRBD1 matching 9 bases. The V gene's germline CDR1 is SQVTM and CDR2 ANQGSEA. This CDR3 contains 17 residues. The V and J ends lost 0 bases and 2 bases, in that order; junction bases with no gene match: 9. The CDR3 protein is CSVEDGSRTGDTDTQYF. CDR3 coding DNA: TGCAGCGTTGAAGATGGTTCGAGGACAGGGGACACAGATACGCAGTATTTT.

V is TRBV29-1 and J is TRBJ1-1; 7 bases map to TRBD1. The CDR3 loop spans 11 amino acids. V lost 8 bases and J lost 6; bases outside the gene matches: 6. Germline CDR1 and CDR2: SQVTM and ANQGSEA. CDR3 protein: CSTRQGSEAFF. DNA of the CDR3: TGCAGCACGCGACAGGGTTCTGAAGCTTTCTTT.

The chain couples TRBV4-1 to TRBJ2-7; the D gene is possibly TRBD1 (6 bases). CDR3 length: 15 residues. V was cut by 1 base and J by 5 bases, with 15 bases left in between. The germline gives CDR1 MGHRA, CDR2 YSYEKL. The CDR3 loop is CASSQGPGTNDEQYF. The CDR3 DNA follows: TGCGCCAGCAGCCAAGGTCCCGGGACAAATGACGAGCAGTACTTC.